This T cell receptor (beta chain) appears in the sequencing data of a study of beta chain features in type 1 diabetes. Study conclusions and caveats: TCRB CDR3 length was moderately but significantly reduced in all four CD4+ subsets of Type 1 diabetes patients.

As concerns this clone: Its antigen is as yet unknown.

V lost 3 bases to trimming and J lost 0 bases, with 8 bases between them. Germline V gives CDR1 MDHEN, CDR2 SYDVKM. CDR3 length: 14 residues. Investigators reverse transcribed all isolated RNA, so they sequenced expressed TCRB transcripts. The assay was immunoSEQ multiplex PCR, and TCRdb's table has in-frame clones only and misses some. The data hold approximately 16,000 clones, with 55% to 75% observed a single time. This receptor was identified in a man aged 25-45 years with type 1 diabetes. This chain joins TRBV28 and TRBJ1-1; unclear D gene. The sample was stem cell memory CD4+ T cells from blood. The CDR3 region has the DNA TGTGCCAGCAGTTTGTACAGAATGAACACTGAAGCTTTCTTT. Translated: CASSLYRMNTEAFF. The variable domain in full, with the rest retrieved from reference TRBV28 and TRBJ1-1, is DVKVTQSSRYLVKRTGEKVFLECVQDMDHENMFWYRQDPGLGLRLIYFSYDVKMKEKGDIPEGYSVSREKKERFSLILESASTNQTSMYLCASSLYRMNTEAFFGQGTRLTVV.